The rows below give T cell receptor beta chains drawn from one sample of a study of chemoradiotherapy in HPV16-positive cancers. TCRdb's copy holds only in-frame clones and misses some; the assay was immunoSEQ multiplex PCR. The sample lists about 8,000 clones; about 80% were seen once. The material was obtained from a patient who underwent chemoradiotherapy. The receptors stem from a human donor with HPV-associated anogenital cancer. Both conserved end residues are part of each CDR3. The D gene is left open where the match is weak. Rows give clone size only sometimes, using once, few, many, or a class for an expanded clone.

>-|TRBV11-2|TRBJ1-6|-
TGTGCCAGCAGCTTCGGAGGGGTTTATAATTCACCCCTCCACTTT
CASSFGGVYNSPLHF
>-|TRBV25-1|TRBJ1-2|-
TGTGCCAGCAGTGAATCCAGCTATGGCTACACCTTC
CASSESSYGYTF
>-|TRBV5-6|TRBJ2-2|TRBD1
TGTGCCAGCAGCTCCCCGGGACAGGGGAACACCGGGGAGCTGTTTTTT
CASSSPGQGNTGELFF
>-|TRBV7-2|TRBJ2-5|TRBD2
TGTGCCAGCAGCCCTGGCGGGAGTGGTAAGGAGACCCAGTACTTC
CASSPGGSGKETQYF
>once|TRBV27|TRBJ2-4|-
TGTGCCAGCAGTTATGGGGGCATTCAGTACTTC
CASSYGGIQYF
>-|TRBV30|TRBJ2-1|TRBD1
TGTGCCTGTTCTACGGGACAGGGGGACGGACAGTTCTTC
CACSTGQGDGQFF
>-|TRBV6-6|TRBJ1-1|-
TGTGCCAGCAGTCTCCGGAACACTGAAGCTTTCTTT
CASSLRNTEAFF
>-|TRBV4-1|TRBJ1-2|-
TGCGCCAGCAGCCAACTAGGGGAATCCTATGGCTACACCTTC
CASSQLGESYGYTF
>-|TRBV7-2|TRBJ1-2|-
TGTGCCAGCAGTCGAGGCCCGGGGGCCTATGGCTACACCTTC
CASSRGPGAYGYTF
>-|TRBV29-1|TRBJ2-5|TRBD2
TGCAGCGTTGGGGGACTAGCGGGGGGGCTTTATTTAGAGACCCAGTACTTC
CSVGGLAGGLYLETQYF
>-|TRBV5-1|TRBJ2-3|TRBD2
TGCGCCAGCAGCCTACTAGCGGGGAGCACAGATACGCAGTATTTT
CASSLLAGSTDTQYF
>-|TRBV6-6|TRBJ1-1|TRBD1
TGTGCCAGCAGAACGACAGGGGCGAACACTGAAGCTTTCTTT
CASRTTGANTEAFF
>few|TRBV7-2|TRBJ1-2|-
TGTGCCAGCAGCATCCTCGGGGGTCTAGGAGGCTACACCTTC
CASSILGGLGGYTF
>-|TRBV28|TRBJ2-2|-
TGTGCCAGCAAAGCCCCGGGGAACACCGGGGAGCTGTTTTTT
CASKAPGNTGELFF
>few|TRBV19|TRBJ1-5|-
TGTGCCAGTTCCTGGGACATCGATCAGCCCCAGCATTTT
CASSWDIDQPQHF
>-|TRBV6-1|TRBJ2-2|-
TGTGCCAGCAGTGTATCGACAGACACCGGGGAGCTGTTTTTT
CASSVSTDTGELFF
>-|TRBV30|TRBJ1-2|-
TGTGCCTGGAGTGTATACAGAAGTAACTATGGCTACACCTTC
CAWSVYRSNYGYTF
>-|TRBV19|TRBJ1-1|-
TGTGCCAGTAGTATGATTTTGGCGTGGAACACTGAAGCTTTCTTT
CASSMILAWNTEAFF
>few|TRBV5-6|TRBJ1-5|TRBD1
TGTGCCAGCAGCTCGAAAGGGACAGGGAGGCCCCAGCATTTT
CASSSKGTGRPQHF
>-|TRBV4-1|TRBJ2-5|-
TGCGCCAGCAGTCATATTCAGGAGGAAGGAGAGACCCAGTACTTC
CASSHIQEEGETQYF
>-|TRBV6-6|TRBJ2-3|-
TGTGCCTCCGGCGGGGGCTACTCCACAGATACGCAGTATTTT
CASGGGYSTDTQYF
>few|TRBV5-1|TRBJ2-2|TRBD2
TGCGCCAGCAGCTTGTTAGGACTAGCGGGACTTAACACCGGGGAGCTGTTTTTT
CASSLLGLAGLNTGELFF
>-|TRBV28|TRBJ2-6|-
TGTGCCAGCAGTACTACAGGGAGGGGCAGATCTGGGGCCAACGTCCTGACTTTC
CASSTTGRGRSGANVLTF
>few|TRBV29-1|TRBJ2-3|TRBD2
TGCAGCGTTGGGACTAGCGGAGATACGCAGTATTTT
CSVGTSGDTQYF